This T cell receptor beta chain was sequenced in a study of CD8+CD57+ T cells in acquired aplastic anemia. Study at large: DNA recovered from sorted CD4+ and CD8+ cells had a mean of approximately 3 ug.

The CDR3 length is 13 residues. V was shortened by 4 bases and J by 7 bases, with 13 bases between the two germline ends. From germline, CDR1 is DFQATT and CDR2 SNEGSKA (reference sequence). All sequencing subjects had displayed CD8+CD57+ cell expansion on flow cytometry. Patients had not yet gotten any therapy when their blood was taken for sampling. Genomic DNA acted as the template from which TCR beta VDJ combination and CDR3 sequence profiling were carried out. TCRdb ran MiXCR on the reads and lists one entry per CDR3 protein. The sample gives more than 95,000 distinct CDR3 sequences, about 40% of which show up once; 2% to 3% is in the top ten. Study observations and caveats: No significant difference in CD8+ Simpson's diversity was found between patients and controls. Patients and controls shared over 25 CD8+ CDR3 sequences.

This clonotype was observed at least ten times. No antigen is known for it. This clonotype was obtained from a human donor with aplastic anemia. Sample: sorted CD4+, CD8+, or CD8+CD57+ T cells (not recorded which) from PBMCs. The genes are TRBV20-1 and TRBJ1-4, with a tentative D call TRBD1 (5 bases). The CDR3 coding sequence is TGCAGTGCTAAGAACGCCCAGGGTGAAAAACTGTTTTTT. Translated, it gives CSAKNAQGEKLFF.